Presented here are 19 T cell receptor beta chains from one specimen sequenced in a study of cytomegalovirus exposure and HLA in healthy donors. In the PCR, 60 Vbeta and 13 Jbeta primers were used. Some clones are missing from TCRdb's copy, which holds only in-frame ones; the method was immunoSEQ multiplex PCR. The data show some 140,000 clones, approximately 80% seen once. The sample taken for sequencing was PBMCs. These receptors were collected from a man aged 25-45 years in good health and CMV-seronegative.

The V gene is TRBV9, the J gene TRBJ2-1; D perhaps matches TRBD1 (5 bases). Per the germline V gene, CDR1 is SGDLS and CDR2 is YYNGEE. With 3 bases removed from V and 13 bases from J, the gap between germline ends came to 14 bases. The length of the CDR3 is 12 residues. This CDR3 reads CASSAGHTDQFF. The CDR3 DNA follows: TGTGCCAGCAGCGCCGGACACACGGATCAGTTCTTC.

This clone was seen more than once but under ten times. The rearrangement joins TRBV28 to TRBJ2-7; TRBD2 agrees at 7 bases. Germline trimming cut 1 base from V and 3 bases from J; bases unmatched to any gene: 15. The length of the CDR3 is 18 residues. Germline CDR1 is MDHEN and CDR2 is SYDVKM. In nucleotides, the CDR3 is TGTGCCAGCAGTTTATTGTCCTACCGACTGGCTAGCGGCTACGAGCAGTACTTC. Its protein product is CASSLLSYRLASGYEQYF.

The V gene is TRBV5-4, the J gene TRBJ2-5, with 8 bases identical to TRBD2. After removal of 4 bases from V and 4 bases from J, the junction contained 6 bases not matched to a gene. The CDR3 is 14 residues long. Per the germline V gene, CDR1 is SGHNT and CDR2 is YYREEE (reference sequence). The CDR3 spells CASSPTAGVETQYF. The CDR3 nucleotides are TGTGCCAGCAGCCCAACAGCGGGAGTAGAGACCCAGTACTTC.

The rearrangement links TRBV6-4 to TRBJ2-7, with D possibly matching TRBD1 (5 bases). Germline CDR1 reads MRHNA; CDR2 reads SNTAGT. The V gene lost 4 bases and the J gene lost 4 bases, with 17 bases spanning the gap. The CDR3 runs to 15 residues. DNA of the CDR3: TGTGCCAGCAGTGCCTTTACAGGTCCAGCATACGAGCAGTACTTC. Amino acids: CASSAFTGPAYEQYF.

With regard to this clone: Different DNA sequences within this sample yield the same CDR3. The gene calls are TRBV18 and TRBJ2-3, with no clear D. This CDR3 has 14 amino acids. Germline V gene sequence: CDR1 KGHSH, CDR2 LQKENI. Trimming removed 2 bases at V and 1 base at J, with 7 bases between. The DNA of the CDR3 is TGTGCCAGCTCACCAACTGCGGGCACAGATACGCAGTATTTT. This encodes CASSPTAGTDTQYF. Complete variable domain (other parts from reference TRBV18 and TRBJ2-3): NAGVMQNPRHLVRRRGQEARLRCSPMKGHSHVYWYRQLPEEGLKFMVYLQKENIIDESGMPKERFSAEFPKEGPSILRIQQVVRGDSAAYFCASSPTAGTDTQYFGPGTRLTVL.

This chain joins TRBV28 and TRBJ1-2; D call uncertain. Trimming removed 2 bases at V and 8 bases at J, with 15 bases between. The CDR3 sequence is 14 residues long. CDR1 MDHEN and CDR2 SYDVKM come from the germline V gene. CDR3 DNA sequence: TGTGCCAGCAGTTTAAGGTGGAGCTCGAACGGCTACACCTTC. Amino acids: CASSLRWSSNGYTF.

This clone was seen more than once but under ten times. The J gene is TRBJ1-2, the V gene TRBV6-1, with TRBD1 matching 9 bases. After removal of 7 bases from V and 10 bases from J, the junction contained 7 bases not matched to a gene. The CDR3 spans 12 residues. Germline V gene lookup returns CDR1 MNHNS and CDR2 SASEGT. CDR3 sequence: CASKPTGGDYTF. CDR3 nucleotide sequence: TGTGCCAGCAAACCGACAGGGGGAGACTACACCTTC.

The V and J genes are TRBV7-2 and TRBJ1-5; 10 nucleotides align to TRBD1. CDR1 and CDR2 (germline): SGHTA, FQGNSA. The CDR3 is 15 amino acids. V dropped 1 base and J dropped 5; count of bases not matched to a gene: 2. CDR3 protein: CASSLVGTGDQPQHF. Here the CDR3 DNA reads TGTGCCAGCAGCTTAGTGGGGACAGGGGATCAGCCCCAGCATTTT.

This rearrangement joins TRBV11-2 to TRBJ2-1; 10 bases line up with TRBD2. From germline, CDR1 is SGHAT and CDR2 FQNNGV. The CDR3 sequence is 15 residues long. After removal of 5 bases from V and 9 bases from J, the junction contained 10 bases not matched to a gene. The CDR3: CASSDRTSGPSEQFF. The CDR3 bases are TGTGCCAGCAGCGACCGGACTAGCGGCCCAAGTGAGCAGTTCTTC.

The V gene is TRBV28, the J gene TRBJ2-1; a weak D match, TRBD2 (5 bases). CDR3 size: 12 residues. V gave up 6 bases and J gave up 8 bases, with 11 bases separating them. The germline gives CDR1 MDHEN, CDR2 SYDVKM. CDR3 residues: CASSPGLDEQFF. CDR3 nucleotide sequence: TGTGCCAGCAGCCCCGGACTCGATGAGCAGTTCTTC.

The gene calls are TRBV27 and TRBJ2-6, with 7 bases that match TRBD2. V was pared by 4 bases and J by 2 bases, with 2 bases of the junction left unmatched. From germline, CDR1 is MNHEY and CDR2 SMNVEV (reference sequence). CDR3 length equals 15 residues. The CDR3 region is CASSWGGTGANVLTF. Written as DNA, the CDR3 is TGTGCCAGCAGTTGGGGGGGAACTGGGGCCAACGTCCTGACTTTC. Filled out from reference TRBV27 and TRBJ2-6, the complete variable domain reads EAQVTQNPRYLITVTGKKLTVTCSQNMNHEYMSWYRQDPGLGLRQIYYSMNVEVTDKGDVPEGYKVSRKEKRNFPLILESPSPNQTSLYFCASSWGGTGANVLTFGAGSRLTVL.

This rearrangement joins TRBV11-2 to TRBJ1-1; TRBD1 matches 10 bases. Germline assignment: CDR1 SGHAT and CDR2 FQNNGV. The length of the CDR3 is 14 residues. J was trimmed by 3 bases and V by 7 bases; bases with no gene match: 5. CDR3 loop: CASKQDRGDTEAFF. The CDR3 nucleotides are TGTGCCAGCAAACAGGACAGGGGGGACACTGAAGCTTTCTTT.

The rearrangement uses TRBV2 and TRBJ1-2, with 7 bases lining up with TRBD1. The germline CDR1 and CDR2 sequences are SNHLY and FYNNEI. The CDR3 sequence is 15 residues long. J was trimmed by 2 bases and V by 3 bases; bases with no gene match: 6. Written as DNA, the CDR3 is TGTGCCAGCAGTGATACCGGGACAGAGAACTATGGCTACACCTTC. It yields the protein CASSDTGTENYGYTF.

This clone has only one observation. The rearrangement uses TRBV28 and TRBJ2-7, with D tentatively TRBD2 (6 bases). Trimming took off 8 bases at V and 5 bases at J, with 16 bases between the two ends. The CDR3 spans 13 residues. Germline CDR1 MDHEN, CDR2 SYDVKM. CDR3 protein: CASSLGRPHEQYF. DNA of the CDR3: TGTGCCAGCTCCCTGGGGAGGCCCCACGAGCAGTACTTC.

The chain employs TRBV7-9 and TRBJ1-2, with 7 nucleotides matching TRBD1. V was pared by 5 bases and J by 6 bases, with 9 bases of the junction left unmatched. Germline lookup yields CDR1 SEHNR and CDR2 FQNEAQ (reference sequence). The CDR3 contains 14 residues. The CDR3 protein is CASSPRTGRDGYTF. The CDR3 DNA sequence: TGTGCCAGCAGCCCTCGGACAGGCAGGGATGGCTACACCTTC.

The chain has TRBV28 and TRBJ2-5; 7 positions agree with TRBD1. V shed 7 bases and J 2 bases; nucleotides not matched to a gene: 10. This CDR3 contains 15 residues. Per germline, CDR1 MDHEN and CDR2 SYDVKM. In DNA form, the CDR3 reads TGTGCCAGCAAAGCCGGGACAGACTTTCAAGAGACCCAGTACTTC. Its protein is CASKAGTDFQETQYF.

The chain carries TRBV5-1 and TRBJ2-1; 11 bases line up with TRBD1. CDR1 is SGHRS and CDR2 is YFSETQ in the germline V gene. The CDR3 loop spans 15 amino acids. The V and J ends lost 4 bases and 6 bases, in that order; junction bases with no gene match: 6. The CDR3 DNA is TGCGCCAGCAGCGCGGGGGACAGGGGGGGCAATGAGCAGTTCTTC. This sequence encodes CASSAGDRGGNEQFF.

V is TRBV15 and J is TRBJ1-5; TRBD1 aligns across 7 bases. Germline assignment: CDR1 LNHNV and CDR2 YYDKDF (reference sequence). This CDR3 spans 14 amino acids. The V segment lost 5 bases and the J segment 3 bases; nucleotides outside the gene matches: 4. Here the CDR3 reads CATSRGQLNQPQHF. The CDR3 DNA reads TGTGCCACCAGCCGGGGACAGCTCAATCAGCCCCAGCATTTT.

This clone was detected once. The J gene is TRBJ2-5, the V gene TRBV11-3; D not certain. Germline V gene sequence: CDR1 SGHNT, CDR2 YENEEA. The CDR3 has 15 residues. The V and J ends lost 5 bases and 1 base respectively, with 14 bases between them. DNA of the CDR3: TGTGCCAGCAGCCCTGGTCGCGGCCCCCAAGAGACCCAGTACTTC. Protein: CASSPGRGPQETQYF.